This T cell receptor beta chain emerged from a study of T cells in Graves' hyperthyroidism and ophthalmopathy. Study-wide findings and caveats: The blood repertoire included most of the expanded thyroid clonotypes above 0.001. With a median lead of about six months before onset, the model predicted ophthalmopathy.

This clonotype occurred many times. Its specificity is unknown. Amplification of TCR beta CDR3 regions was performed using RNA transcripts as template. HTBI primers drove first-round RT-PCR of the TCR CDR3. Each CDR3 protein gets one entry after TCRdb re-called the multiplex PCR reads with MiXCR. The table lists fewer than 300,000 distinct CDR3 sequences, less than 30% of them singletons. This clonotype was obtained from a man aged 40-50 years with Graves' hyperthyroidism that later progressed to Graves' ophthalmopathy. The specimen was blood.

In nucleotides, the CDR3 is TGTGCCAGCAGGCCCGCGACTAGCGGGGGATCCTACGAGCAGTACTTC. Translated: CASRPATSGGSYEQYF. The genes are TRBV6-1 and TRBJ2-7, with TRBD2 matching 12 bases. The J segment lost 1 base and the V segment lost 6 bases, leaving 7 bases of the junction unmatched. Looked up from germline, CDR1 is MNHNS and CDR2 is SASEGT. This CDR3 is 16 amino acids long.